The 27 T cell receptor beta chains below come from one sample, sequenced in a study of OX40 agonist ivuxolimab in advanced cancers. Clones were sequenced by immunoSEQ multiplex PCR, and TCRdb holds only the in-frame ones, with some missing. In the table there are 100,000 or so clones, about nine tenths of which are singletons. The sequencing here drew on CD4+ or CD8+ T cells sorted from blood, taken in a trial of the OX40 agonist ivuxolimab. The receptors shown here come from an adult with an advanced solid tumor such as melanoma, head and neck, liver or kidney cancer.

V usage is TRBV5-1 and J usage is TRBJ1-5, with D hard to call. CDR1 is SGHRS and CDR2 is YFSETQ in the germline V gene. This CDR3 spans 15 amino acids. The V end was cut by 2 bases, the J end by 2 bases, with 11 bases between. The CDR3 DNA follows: TGCGCCAGCAGCTTAGACCCGAACGGCAATCAGCCCCAGCATTTT. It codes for CASSLDPNGNQPQHF.

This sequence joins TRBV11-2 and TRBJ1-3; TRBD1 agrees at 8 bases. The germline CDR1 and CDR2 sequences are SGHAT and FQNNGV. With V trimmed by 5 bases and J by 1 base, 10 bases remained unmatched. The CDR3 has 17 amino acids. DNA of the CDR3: TGTGCCAGCAGCCACCGGACAGGGCCCGGATCTGGAAACACCATATATTTT. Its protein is CASSHRTGPGSGNTIYF.

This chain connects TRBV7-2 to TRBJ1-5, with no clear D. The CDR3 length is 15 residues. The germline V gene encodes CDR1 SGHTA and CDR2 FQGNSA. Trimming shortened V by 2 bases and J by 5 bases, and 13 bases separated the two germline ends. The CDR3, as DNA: TGTGCCAGCAGCTTACACAGCCTGATGGATCAGCCCCAGCATTTT. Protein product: CASSLHSLMDQPQHF.

This CDR3 is CASSFTGQGGGYTF. CDR3 nucleotide sequence: TGTGCCAGCAGCTTCACGGGACAGGGTGGGGGCTACACCTTC. This chain joins TRBV7-8 and TRBJ1-2; 9 bases line up with TRBD1. The CDR3 has 14 amino acids. Germline-derived CDR1 and CDR2 are SGHVS and FQNEAQ. Losses at the gene ends were 3 bases for V and 8 bases for J; bases not matched to a gene: 7.

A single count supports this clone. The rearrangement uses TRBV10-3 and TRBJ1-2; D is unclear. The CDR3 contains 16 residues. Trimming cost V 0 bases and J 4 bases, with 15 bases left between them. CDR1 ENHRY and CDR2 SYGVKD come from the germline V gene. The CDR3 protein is CAISESALKNLYGYTF. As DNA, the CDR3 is TGTGCCATCAGTGAGTCGGCACTGAAGAACCTCTATGGCTACACCTTC.

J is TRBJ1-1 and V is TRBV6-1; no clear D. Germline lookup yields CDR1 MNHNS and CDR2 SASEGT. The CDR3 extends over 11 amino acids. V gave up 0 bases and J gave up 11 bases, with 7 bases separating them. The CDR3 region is CASSEARAAFF. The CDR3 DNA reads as TGTGCCAGCAGTGAAGCGCGGGCGGCTTTCTTT.

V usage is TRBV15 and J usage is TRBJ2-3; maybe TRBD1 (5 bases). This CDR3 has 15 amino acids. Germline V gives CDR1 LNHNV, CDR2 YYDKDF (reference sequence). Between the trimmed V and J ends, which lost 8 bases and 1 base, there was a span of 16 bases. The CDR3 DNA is TGTGCCACCCGTGATGGGGCATCCGGCACAGATACGCAGTATTTT. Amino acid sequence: CATRDGASGTDTQYF.

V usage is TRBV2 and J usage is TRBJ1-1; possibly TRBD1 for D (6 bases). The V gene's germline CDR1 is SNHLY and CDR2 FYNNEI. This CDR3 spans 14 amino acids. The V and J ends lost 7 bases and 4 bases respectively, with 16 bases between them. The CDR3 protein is CASTSEQGVTEAFF. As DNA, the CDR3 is TGTGCCAGCACCTCGGAACAGGGTGTCACTGAAGCTTTCTTT.

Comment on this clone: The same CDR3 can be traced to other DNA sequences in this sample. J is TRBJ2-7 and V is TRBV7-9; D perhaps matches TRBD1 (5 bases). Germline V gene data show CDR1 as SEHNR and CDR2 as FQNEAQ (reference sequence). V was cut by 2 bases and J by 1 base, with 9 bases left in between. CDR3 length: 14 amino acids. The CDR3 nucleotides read TGTGCCAGCAGCTTACAGGGTGGATCCTACGAGCAGTACTTC. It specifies CASSLQGGSYEQYF.

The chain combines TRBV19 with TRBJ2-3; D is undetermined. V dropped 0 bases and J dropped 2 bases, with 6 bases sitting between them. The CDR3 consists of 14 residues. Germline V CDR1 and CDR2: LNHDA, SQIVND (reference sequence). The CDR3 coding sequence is TGTGCCAGTAGTATAGATGAGGCCACAGATACGCAGTATTTT. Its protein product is CASSIDEATDTQYF.

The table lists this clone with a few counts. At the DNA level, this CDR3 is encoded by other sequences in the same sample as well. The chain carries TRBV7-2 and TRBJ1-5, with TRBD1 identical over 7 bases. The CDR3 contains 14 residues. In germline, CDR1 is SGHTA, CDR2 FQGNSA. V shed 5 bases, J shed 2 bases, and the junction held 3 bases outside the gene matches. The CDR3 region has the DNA TGTGCCAGCAGCCCAACAGGGGGCAATCAGCCCCAGCATTTT. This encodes CASSPTGGNQPQHF.

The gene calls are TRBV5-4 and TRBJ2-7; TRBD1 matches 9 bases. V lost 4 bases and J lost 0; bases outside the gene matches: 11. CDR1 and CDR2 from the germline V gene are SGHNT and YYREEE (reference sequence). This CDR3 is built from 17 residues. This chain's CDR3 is CASSQAGQGLASYEQYF. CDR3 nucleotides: TGTGCCAGCAGCCAGGCGGGACAGGGACTTGCCTCCTACGAGCAGTACTTC.

CDR3 DNA: TGTGCCAGCAGCTTAATTTGGGGACAGGGCTCCATGGGCAATCAGCCCCAGCATTTT. Residues: CASSLIWGQGSMGNQPQHF. This sequence joins TRBV7-8 and TRBJ1-5, with 9 positions matching TRBD1. From germline, CDR1 is SGHVS and CDR2 FQNEAQ. Trimming removed 2 bases from V and 2 bases from J; junction bases left unmatched: 13. The CDR3 is 19 residues long.

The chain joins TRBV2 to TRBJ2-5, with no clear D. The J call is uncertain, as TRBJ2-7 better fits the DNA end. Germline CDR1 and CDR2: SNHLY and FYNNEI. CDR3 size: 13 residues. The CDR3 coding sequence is TGTGCCAGCAGTGACATCAGCTCCTACGAGCAGTACTTC. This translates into CASSDISSYEQYF.

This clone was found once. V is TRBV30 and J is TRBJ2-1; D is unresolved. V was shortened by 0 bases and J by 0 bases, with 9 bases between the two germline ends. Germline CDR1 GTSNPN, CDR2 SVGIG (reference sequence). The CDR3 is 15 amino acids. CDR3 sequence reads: CAWSVDSSSYNEQFF. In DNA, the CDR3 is TGTGCCTGGAGTGTAGACTCCAGCTCCTACAATGAGCAGTTCTTC.

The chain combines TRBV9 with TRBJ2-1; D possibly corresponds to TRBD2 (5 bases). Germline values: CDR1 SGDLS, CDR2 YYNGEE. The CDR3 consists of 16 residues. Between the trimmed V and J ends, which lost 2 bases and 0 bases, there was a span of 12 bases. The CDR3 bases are TGTGCCAGCAGCGTCCGTAGCGAAATCTCCTACAATGAGCAGTTCTTC. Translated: CASSVRSEISYNEQFF.

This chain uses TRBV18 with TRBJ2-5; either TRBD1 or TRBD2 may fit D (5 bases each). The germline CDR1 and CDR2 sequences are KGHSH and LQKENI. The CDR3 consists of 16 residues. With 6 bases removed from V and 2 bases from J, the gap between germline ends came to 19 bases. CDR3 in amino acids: CASSLNRDVGQETQYF. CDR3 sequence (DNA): TGTGCCAGCTCCCTCAACCGGGACGTTGGACAAGAGACCCAGTACTTC.

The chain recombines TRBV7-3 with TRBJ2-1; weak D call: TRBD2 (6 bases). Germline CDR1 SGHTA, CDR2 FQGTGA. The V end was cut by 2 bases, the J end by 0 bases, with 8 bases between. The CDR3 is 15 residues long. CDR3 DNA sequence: TGTGCCAGCAGCTTACTCGGGAGCTCCTACAATGAGCAGTTCTTC. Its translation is CASSLLGSSYNEQFF.

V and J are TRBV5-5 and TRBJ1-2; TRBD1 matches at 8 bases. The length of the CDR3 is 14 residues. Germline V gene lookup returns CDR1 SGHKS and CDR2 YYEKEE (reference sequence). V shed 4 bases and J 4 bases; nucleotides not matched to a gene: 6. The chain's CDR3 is CASSPDTGGYGYTF. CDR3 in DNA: TGTGCCAGCAGCCCAGATACAGGGGGCTATGGCTACACCTTC.

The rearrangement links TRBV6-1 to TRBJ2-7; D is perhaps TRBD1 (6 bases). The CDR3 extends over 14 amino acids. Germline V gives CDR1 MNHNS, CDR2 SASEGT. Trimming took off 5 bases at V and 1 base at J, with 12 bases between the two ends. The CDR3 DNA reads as TGTGCCAGCAGTAGATCTCAGGGGTCCTACGAGCAGTACTTC. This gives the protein CASSRSQGSYEQYF.

CDR3: CASRPQGDRGNTEAFF. In nucleotides, the CDR3 is TGTGCCAGCAGGCCGCAGGGGGACAGGGGAAATACTGAAGCTTTCTTT. This chain connects TRBV6-6 to TRBJ1-1, with 10 positions matching TRBD1. CDR3 length equals 16 residues. Per the germline V gene, CDR1 is MNHNY and CDR2 is SVGAGI (reference sequence). J gave up 5 bases and V 6 bases, and 12 bases lay outside the gene matches.

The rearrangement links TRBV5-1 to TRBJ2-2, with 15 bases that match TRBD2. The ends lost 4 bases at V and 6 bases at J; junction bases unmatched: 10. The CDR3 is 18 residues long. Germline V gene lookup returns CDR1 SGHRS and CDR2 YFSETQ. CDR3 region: CASSHGLAGGPLAGELFF. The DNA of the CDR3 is TGCGCCAGCAGCCACGGACTAGCGGGAGGGCCATTGGCCGGGGAGCTGTTTTTT.

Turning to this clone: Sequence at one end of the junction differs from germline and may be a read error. CDR3 region: CASSSISLRPDHF. The CDR3 coding sequence is TGTGCCAGCAGCTCCATCTCCTTACGGCCTGATCATTTT. The chain joins TRBV7-9 to TRBJ1-3; D ambiguous. CDR3 length: 13 residues. The germline CDR1 and CDR2 sequences are SEHNR and FQNEAQ (reference sequence).

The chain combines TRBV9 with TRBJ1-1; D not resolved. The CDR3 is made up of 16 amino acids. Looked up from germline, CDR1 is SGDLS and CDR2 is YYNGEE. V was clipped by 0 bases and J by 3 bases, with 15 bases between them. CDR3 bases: TGTGCCAGCAGCGTAGCTACCGAGTTGACGGACACTGAAGCTTTCTTT. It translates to CASSVATELTDTEAFF.

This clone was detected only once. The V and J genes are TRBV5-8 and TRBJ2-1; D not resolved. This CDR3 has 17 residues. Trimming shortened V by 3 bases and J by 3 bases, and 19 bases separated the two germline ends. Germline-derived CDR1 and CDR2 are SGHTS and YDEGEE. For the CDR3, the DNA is TGTGCCAGCAGCTCCTCACCTACTTCCTCCGGCTACAATGAGCAGTTCTTC. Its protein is CASSSSPTSSGYNEQFF.

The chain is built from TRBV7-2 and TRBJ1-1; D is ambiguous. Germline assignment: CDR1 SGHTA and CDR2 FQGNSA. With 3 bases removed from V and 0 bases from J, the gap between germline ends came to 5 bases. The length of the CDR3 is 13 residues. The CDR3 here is CASSFVVNTEAFF. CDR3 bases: TGTGCCAGCAGCTTCGTAGTGAACACTGAAGCTTTCTTT.

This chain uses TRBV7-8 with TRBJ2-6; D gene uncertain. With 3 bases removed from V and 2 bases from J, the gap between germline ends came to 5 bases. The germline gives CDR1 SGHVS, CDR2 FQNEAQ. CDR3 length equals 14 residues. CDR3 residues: CASSFFPGANVLTF. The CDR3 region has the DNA TGTGCCAGCAGCTTTTTTCCTGGGGCCAACGTCCTGACTTTC.